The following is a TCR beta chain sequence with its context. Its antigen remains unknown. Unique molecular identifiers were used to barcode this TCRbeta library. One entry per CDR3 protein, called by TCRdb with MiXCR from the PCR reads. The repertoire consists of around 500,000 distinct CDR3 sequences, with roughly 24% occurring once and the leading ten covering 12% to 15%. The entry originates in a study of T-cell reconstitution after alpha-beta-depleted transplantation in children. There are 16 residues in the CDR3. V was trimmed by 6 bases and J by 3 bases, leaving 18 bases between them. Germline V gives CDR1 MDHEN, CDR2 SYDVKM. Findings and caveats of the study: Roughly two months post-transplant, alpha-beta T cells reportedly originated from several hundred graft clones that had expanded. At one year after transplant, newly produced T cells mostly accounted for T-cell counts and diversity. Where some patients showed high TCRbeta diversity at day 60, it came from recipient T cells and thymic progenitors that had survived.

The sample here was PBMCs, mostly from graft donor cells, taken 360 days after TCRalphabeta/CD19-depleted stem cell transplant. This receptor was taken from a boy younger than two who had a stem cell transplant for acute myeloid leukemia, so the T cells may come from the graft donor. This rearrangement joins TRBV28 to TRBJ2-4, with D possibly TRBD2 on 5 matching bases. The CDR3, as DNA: TGTGCCAGCAGAACCTCGGCCGCGGGTAACAAAAACATTCAGTACTTC. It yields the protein CASRTSAAGNKNIQYF.